This T cell receptor beta chain was found in a study of human T cells and chemical hapten exposure (dated by TCRdb to the early 2020s). At the level of the whole study: For sensitization, 2% DPC in acetone was applied to a roughly 2 cm by roughly 2 cm area of upper inner arm skin. Patch tests used Finn chambers with 0.01% DPC on the upper back, scored after 6 days by International Contact Dermatitis Research Group standards. About 28 alopecia patients gave blood for TCR sequencing at one to four time points (pre-sensitization, 2, 6 and 24 weeks). Blood was sampled from patients pre-sensitization (week 0) and at 2, 6 and about 24 weeks after DPC sensitization. Weekly therapeutic DPC doses were additionally applied to the scalp of patients throughout the roughly 25-week study period. The mostly female patient cohort included alopecia areata with under or over 50% scalp involvement, alopecia totalis and alopecia universalis. The study tracked peripheral blood TCR repertoire changes in vivo during primary and secondary sensitization to the hapten diphenylcyclopropenone (DPC) in alopecia patients. The libraries were sequenced as a pool, and the TCR yield per sample differed mostly because of small variations in library volumes within the pool. Results and caveats for the whole study, not just this receptor: Expanded TCRs formed significantly more large CDR3 similarity clusters than pre-sensitization or healthy control sets, consistent with antigen-driven responses. All patients had alopecia, a presumed autoimmune disease, so their immune response might differ from that of healthy individuals. Patch test score correlated positively with the number of PT1 expanded TCRs, reaching significance at thresholds 8, 16 and 32 but not at 4. After repeated subsampling, changes were observed in the strength of the expansion versus patch-test correlation and in the threshold at which the correlation became significant. The number of TCRs above 1 in 1000 frequency did not change with DPC sensitization; there was no evidence of global repertoire structure alterations.

In light of the paper, this sample's time point label describes: patch test 3, about 24 weeks after DPC sensitization. The sample's treatment or condition label, decoded: therapeutic diphenylcyclopropenone sensitization with weekly scalp DPC. At every patch-test visit, the blood draw took place before the patch test was put on. Patients were eligible if aged 18 to 70, diagnosed with alopecia and judged suitable for DPC therapy, and pregnant patients were excluded. Total RNA was extracted from unfractionated whole blood collected in Tempus Blood RNA tubes. Libraries came from RACE. The sample was run on a NextSeq 500. During library preparation, unique molecular identifiers were attached to individual cDNA molecules so that TCRs could be counted in a quantitative, reproducible way. For every blood RNA sample, sequencing covered both the TCR alpha and TCR beta chains. Concerning the study's data processing: Samples had a median of about 90,000 TCRs, with a range from roughly 23,224 to 700,000. The Decombinator software suite was used to annotate V, J and CDR3 in the TCR reads. To make PS versus PT1 abundance plots, every sample was subsampled to the same number of TCRs (28,000). Expanded TCRs were defined as absent before sensitization and observed at least eight times at the 2-week time point. TCRdb passed the public sequencing reads through fastp at Q25 and MiXCR, retaining productive beta sequences. A single entry per CDR3 protein holds the most common genes and DNA from its merged rows. None of the V and J calls come from the authors' own analysis; TCRdb made them. A total of some 97,000 distinct CDR3 sequences appear in this sample, roughly 27% of them only once. 10% to 13% of the sample is taken by the ten largest.

To note about this clonotype: The antigen it binds to is not known. No base quality values were provided; no much bigger clone lies one nucleotide off.

Via the germline V gene, CDR1 is SNHLY and CDR2 FYNNEI. The CDR3 runs 17 residues from the cysteine to the phenylalanine. Only CDR3 DNA remains: 51 bases, in frame from the first base. Trimming at the junction amounts to 8 bases on V and 0 bases on J, and the germline ends lie 20 bases apart. The chain was built from TRBV2 and TRBJ1-5; the D gene is possibly TRBD1, with 5 bases matching. This clonotype originated in a middle-aged man with alopecia areata. Some clones in this sample may be carry-over from other donors' samples. The material sequenced was whole blood, taken in connection with sensitization to the hapten diphenylcyclopropenone (DPC). The sequence in DNA is TGTGCCAGCGATTGGGGGTCGACGACAGTTAGCAATCAGCCCCAGCATTTT. It codes for CASDWGSTTVSNQPQHF.